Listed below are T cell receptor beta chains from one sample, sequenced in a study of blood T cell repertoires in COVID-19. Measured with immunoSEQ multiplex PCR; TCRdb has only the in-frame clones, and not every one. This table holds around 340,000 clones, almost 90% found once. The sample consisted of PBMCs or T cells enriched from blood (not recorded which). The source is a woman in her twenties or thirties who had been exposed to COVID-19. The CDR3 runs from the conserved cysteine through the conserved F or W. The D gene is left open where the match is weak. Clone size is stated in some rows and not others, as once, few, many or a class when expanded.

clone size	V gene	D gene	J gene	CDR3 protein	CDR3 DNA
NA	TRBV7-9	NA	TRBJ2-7	CASSFRGSREQYF	TGTGCCAGCAGCTTTCGGGGTTCGAGAGAGCAGTACTTC
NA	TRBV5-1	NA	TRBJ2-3	CASSFSGRGTDTQYF	TGCGCCAGCAGCTTCTCCGGGAGAGGTACAGATACGCAGTATTTT
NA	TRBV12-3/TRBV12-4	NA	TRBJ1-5	CASSFSDQPQHF	TGTGCCAGCAGTTTTAGCGATCAGCCCCAGCATTTT
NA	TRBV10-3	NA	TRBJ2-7	CAISESEEYEQYF	TGTGCCATCAGTGAGTCGGAGGAGTACGAGCAGTACTTC
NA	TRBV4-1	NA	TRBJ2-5	CASSQPRGGETQYF	TGCGCCAGCAGCCAACCAAGGGGGGGAGAGACCCAGTACTTC
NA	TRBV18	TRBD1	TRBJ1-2	CASSPGDRSYGYTF	TGTGCCAGCTCACCAGGGGACAGGAGCTATGGCTACACCTTC
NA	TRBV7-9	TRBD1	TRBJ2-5	CASRQGAQETQYF	TGTGCCAGCAGGCAGGGGGCTCAAGAGACCCAGTACTTC
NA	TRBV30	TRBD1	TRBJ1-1	CAWSPGAGGLTEAFF	TGTGCCTGGAGTCCTGGGGCAGGGGGCTTAACTGAAGCTTTCTTT
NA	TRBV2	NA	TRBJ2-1	CASSERRRRGSYNEQFF	TGTGCCAGCAGTGAAAGAAGGCGGAGGGGCTCCTACAATGAGCAGTTCTTC
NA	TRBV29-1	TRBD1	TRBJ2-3	CSVEWWGQGSSTDTQYF	TGCAGCGTTGAGTGGTGGGGACAGGGTTCCAGCACAGATACGCAGTATTTT
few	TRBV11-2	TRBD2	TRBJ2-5	CASSFALAGGPRQETQYF	TGTGCCAGCAGCTTCGCCCTAGCGGGAGGGCCGAGGCAAGAGACCCAGTACTTC